This T cell receptor beta chain was retrieved from a study of cytomegalovirus exposure and HLA in healthy donors. This PCR relied on a set of 60 Vbeta primers and 13 Jbeta primers. Libraries were prepared by immunoSEQ multiplex PCR; TCRdb keeps only in-frame clonotypes and omits some of them. This table holds fewer than 90,000 clones, about 76% found once. The clonotype originates from a man in his thirties or forties in good health and CMV-seropositive. Material: PBMCs.

CDR3 nucleotide sequence: TGTGCCTGGAGTGGGGACAGGGGTAGTGGCTACGAGCAGTACTTC. It translates to CAWSGDRGSGYEQYF. This rearrangement joins TRBV30 to TRBJ2-7, with 10 bases matching TRBD1. V dropped 1 base and J dropped 3; count of bases not matched to a gene: 6. The germline V gene encodes CDR1 GTSNPN and CDR2 SVGIG (reference sequence). The CDR3 covers 15 residues.